This is a list of T cell receptor beta chains from one sample in a study of regulatory T cells in long-lasting Graves disease. In TCRdb, the multiplex PCR reads were re-called with MiXCR into one record per CDR3 protein. This sample carries 350,000 to 450,000 distinct CDR3 sequences, 15% of them seen once, and the ten largest clones take around 15%. Another study also made use of these data, one on T cells in Graves' hyperthyroidism and ophthalmopathy.

The sequencing here drew on peripheral blood mononuclear cells (PBMCs), taken at new diagnosis, from a patient treated with antithyroid drugs. Source of these receptors: a woman in her 30s with Graves disease. CDR3s include the opening cysteine and the closing phenylalanine or tryptophan. The order of the fields is V gene, J gene, D gene, clone size, CDR3 protein, CDR3 DNA. A D gene is named only where the DNA matches it firmly. Rows may omit the clone size; those that give it use once, few, many or a size class.

>TRBV27|TRBJ2-7|-|many
CASSLSAGGGFEQYF
TGTGCCAGCAGTTTATCGGCAGGGGGAGGTTTTGAGCAGTACTTC
>TRBV27|TRBJ2-7|TRBD1|many
CASSQGQAVYEQYF
TGTGCCAGCAGCCAAGGACAGGCAGTCTACGAGCAGTACTTC
>TRBV20-1|TRBJ2-7|TRBD2|-
CSASRLAEGYEQYF
TGCAGTGCTAGCCGACTAGCGGAGGGCTACGAGCAGTACTTC
>TRBV27|TRBJ2-3|TRBD2|many
CASSSSGGGVPDTQYF
TGTGCCAGCAGTTCAAGCGGGGGAGGCGTACCAGATACGCAGTATTTT
>TRBV4-2|TRBJ1-5|-|-
CASSQGGIFHSYSNQPQHF
TGTGCCAGCAGCCAAGGGGGTATATTTCACTCATATAGCAATCAGCCCCAGCATTTT
>TRBV20-1|TRBJ2-3|-|many
CSAVSTDTQYF
TGCAGTGCTGTTAGCACAGATACGCAGTATTTT
>TRBV11-2|TRBJ2-1|TRBD2|many
CASSFEAGVSTYNEQFF
TGTGCCAGCAGCTTCGAGGCGGGAGTTTCTACCTACAATGAGCAGTTCTTC
>TRBV19|TRBJ2-5|-|few
CASSGFQETQYF
TGTGCCAGTAGTGGATTCCAAGAGACCCAGTACTTC
>TRBV24-1|TRBJ2-5|TRBD2|-
CATSDLQAGGRAETQYF
TGTGCCACCAGTGATTTGCAGGCGGGAGGGAGGGCCGAGACCCAGTACTTC
>TRBV7-9|TRBJ1-1|-|-
CASSLAVGGSTEAFF
TGTGCCAGCAGCTTAGCGGTGGGCGGTTCAACTGAAGCTTTCTTT
>TRBV18|TRBJ1-4|-|many
CASSPAGRQEKLFF
TGTGCCAGCTCACCGGCTGGCAGGCAGGAAAAACTGTTTTTT
>TRBV28|TRBJ2-2|-|many
CASSLDQSTGELFF
TGTGCCAGCAGTTTAGATCAGAGTACCGGGGAGCTGTTTTTT
>TRBV6-1|TRBJ1-5|TRBD1|many
CASSRTGVSNQPQHF
TGTGCCAGCAGTCGAACAGGGGTGAGCAATCAGCCCCAGCATTTT
>TRBV7-6|TRBJ1-4|-|-
CASSPRRVQGGPNEKLFF
TGTGCCAGCAGCCCACGGCGTGTACAGGGAGGCCCAAATGAAAAACTGTTTTTT
>TRBV25-1|TRBJ2-1|TRBD2|many
CASSDSGIKGNEQFF
TGTGCCAGCAGCGATAGCGGGATTAAGGGCAATGAGCAGTTCTTC
>TRBV10-3|TRBJ2-7|-|many
CAISRGSFGEQYF
TGTGCCATCAGTAGAGGTAGCTTTGGAGAGCAGTACTTC
>TRBV4-1|TRBJ2-7|-|-
CASSPPAGRHYEQYF
TGCGCCAGCAGCCCCCCCGCGGGGAGACACTACGAGCAGTACTTC
>TRBV2|TRBJ1-5|-|many
CASSGGLINQPQHF
TGTGCCAGCAGTGGGGGGCTAATCAATCAGCCCCAGCATTTT
>TRBV14|TRBJ2-1|-|many
CASSRINEQFF
TGTGCCAGCAGCCGCATCAATGAGCAGTTCTTC
>TRBV20-1|TRBJ1-4|-|many
CSARDRSKGPNEKLFF
TGCAGTGCTAGAGATAGGAGTAAGGGCCCGAATGAAAAACTGTTTTTT
>TRBV2|TRBJ2-1|TRBD2|few
CASSDGTTNEQFF
TGTGCCAGCAGTGACGGGACTACCAATGAGCAGTTCTTC
>TRBV6-1|TRBJ2-7|-|-
CASNRVSYEQYF
TGTGCCAGCAATCGGGTTTCCTACGAGCAGTACTTC
>TRBV6-5|TRBJ2-5|TRBD1|few
CASSYSGDSQETQYF
TGTGCCAGCAGTTACTCGGGGGACAGTCAAGAGACCCAGTACTTC
>TRBV30|TRBJ2-2|TRBD1|many
CAWTRTGSTGELFF
TGTGCCTGGACACGGACAGGATCCACCGGGGAGCTGTTTTTT
>TRBV7-3|TRBJ2-1|TRBD1|many
CASSPGQGNNEQFF
TGTGCCAGCAGTCCGGGACAGGGAAACAATGAGCAGTTCTTC
>TRBV11-1|TRBJ2-7|TRBD2|many
CASSLESGGSYEQYF
TGTGCCAGCAGCTTAGAGTCGGGAGGGTCCTACGAGCAGTACTTC
>TRBV11-2|TRBJ2-2|-|many
CASSLGAGELFF
TGTGCCAGCAGTTTGGGGGCCGGGGAGCTGTTTTTT
>TRBV7-2|TRBJ2-1|TRBD2|many
CASSLEGSGRIYEQFF
TGTGCCAGCAGCTTAGAAGGTAGCGGGAGGATCTATGAGCAGTTCTTC
>TRBV28|TRBJ1-2|TRBD1|-
CASSYTGRGLTYGYTF
TGTGCCAGCAGCTATACCGGGAGGGGGCTAACCTATGGCTACACCTTC
>TRBV27|TRBJ2-3|-|many
CASRPRTDTQYF
TGTGCCAGCAGACCGCGCACAGATACGCAGTATTTT
>TRBV29-1|TRBJ1-2|-|few
CSVRFGDNYGYTF
TGCAGCGTTCGTTTTGGGGATAACTATGGCTACACCTTC
>TRBV12-3/TRBV12-4|TRBJ2-5|TRBD2|many
CASTLGLAGGPWETQYF
TGTGCCAGCACCCTGGGACTAGCGGGAGGGCCGTGGGAGACCCAGTACTTC
>TRBV4-1|TRBJ1-1|TRBD1|few
CASSQEATGDLTEAFF
TGCGCCAGCAGCCAAGAAGCGACAGGGGATCTCACTGAAGCTTTCTTT
>TRBV11-2|TRBJ2-7|-|many
CASSWGGLYEQYF
TGTGCCAGCAGCTGGGGGGGCCTTTACGAGCAGTACTTC
>TRBV7-9|TRBJ2-1|TRBD1|few
CASSAGQGGYEQFF
TGTGCCAGCAGCGCGGGACAGGGTGGATATGAGCAGTTCTTC
>TRBV27|TRBJ2-3|TRBD2|many
CASSLYRGGNTDTQYF
TGTGCCAGCAGTTTATATCGCGGGGGGAACACAGATACGCAGTATTTT
>TRBV3-1|TRBJ2-2|-|many
CASSQLEENTGELFF
TGTGCCAGCAGCCAACTGGAGGAGAACACCGGGGAGCTGTTTTTT
>TRBV2|TRBJ1-2|-|-
CASSEGPNRVGYGYTF
TGTGCCAGCAGTGAGGGGCCGAACAGGGTTGGATATGGCTACACCTTC
>TRBV20-1|TRBJ2-7|-|many
CSARALRVYYEQYF
TGCAGTGCTAGAGCGCTGCGGGTCTACTACGAGCAGTACTTC
>TRBV29-1|TRBJ2-1|TRBD2|-
CSAPGTSADNEQFF
TGCAGCGCCCCCGGGACTAGCGCCGACAATGAGCAGTTCTTC
>TRBV25-1|TRBJ1-2|-|many
CATRWGGYGYTF
TGTGCCACCAGATGGGGAGGCTATGGCTACACCTTC
>TRBV5-1|TRBJ2-7|TRBD2|many
CASSRSGSSYEQYF
TGTGCCAGCAGTAGGAGCGGGAGTTCCTACGAGCAGTACTTC
>TRBV6-2/TRBV6-3|TRBJ2-3|-|-
CASSVGLADTQYF
TGTGCCAGCAGTGTGGGTCTCGCAGATACGCAGTATTTT
>TRBV2|TRBJ2-7|-|many
CASILTTGGSYEQYF
TGTGCCAGCATCTTGACTACCGGCGGGTCCTACGAGCAGTACTTC
>TRBV18|TRBJ2-7|-|-
CASSRDGGQYF
TGTGCCAGCTCACGGGATGGGGGGCAGTACTTC
>TRBV9|TRBJ2-7|-|many
CASSVNPGPYEQYF
TGTGCCAGCAGCGTTAACCCGGGGCCCTACGAGCAGTACTTC
>TRBV11-2|TRBJ1-2|-|few
CASGSRSNYGYTF
TGTGCCAGCGGTTCCAGATCTAACTATGGCTACACCTTC
>TRBV6-2/TRBV6-3|TRBJ1-1|TRBD1|many
CASMTGKREAFF
TGTGCCAGCATGACAGGGAAGAGGGAAGCTTTCTTT
>TRBV7-9|TRBJ1-3|-|few
CASSSDPGNTIYF
TGTGCCAGCAGCTCCGACCCTGGAAACACCATATATTTT
>TRBV20-1|TRBJ2-5|-|few
CSVFKETQYF
TGCAGTGTATTCAAAGAGACCCAGTACTTC
>TRBV5-1|TRBJ2-7|-|many
CASRKEGGYEQYF
TGCGCCAGCCGAAAGGAGGGAGGATACGAGCAGTACTTC
>TRBV4-1|TRBJ2-3|-|-
CASSQDLAATDTQYF
TGCGCCAGCAGCCAAGATCTGGCCGCGACAGATACGCAGTATTTT